This TCR beta chain was sequenced for a study of human T cells and chemical hapten exposure. Study-wide context: Chiefly women, the patients showed alopecia areata, totalis or universalis. Variation in per-sample TCR yields came mainly from small pooled library volume differences.

A single record per CDR3 protein comes from TCRdb applying MiXCR to the RACE reads. The profile shows 95,000 to 150,000 distinct CDR3 sequences, around 11% of them singletons. This clonotype was observed a few times. Time point given: patch test 3, about 24 weeks after DPC sensitization. This sample's treatment: therapeutic diphenylcyclopropenone sensitization with weekly scalp DPC. The V segment lost 2 bases and the J segment 5 bases; nucleotides outside the gene matches: 9. In germline, CDR1 is SGHDT, CDR2 YYEEEE. The CDR3 contains 18 residues. The clonotype was recovered from a woman between 50 and 59 years old with alopecia areata. Some clones in this sample may be carry-over from other donors' samples. The source material was whole blood, sampled in connection with sensitization to the hapten diphenylcyclopropenone (DPC). The genes are TRBV5-6 and TRBJ2-3, with 15 bases fitting TRBD2. CDR3 nucleotide sequence: TGTGCCAGCAGCTTCAGGACTAGCGGGAGGGCCCGAGAAGATACGCAGTATTTT. Translated: CASSFRTSGRAREDTQYF.